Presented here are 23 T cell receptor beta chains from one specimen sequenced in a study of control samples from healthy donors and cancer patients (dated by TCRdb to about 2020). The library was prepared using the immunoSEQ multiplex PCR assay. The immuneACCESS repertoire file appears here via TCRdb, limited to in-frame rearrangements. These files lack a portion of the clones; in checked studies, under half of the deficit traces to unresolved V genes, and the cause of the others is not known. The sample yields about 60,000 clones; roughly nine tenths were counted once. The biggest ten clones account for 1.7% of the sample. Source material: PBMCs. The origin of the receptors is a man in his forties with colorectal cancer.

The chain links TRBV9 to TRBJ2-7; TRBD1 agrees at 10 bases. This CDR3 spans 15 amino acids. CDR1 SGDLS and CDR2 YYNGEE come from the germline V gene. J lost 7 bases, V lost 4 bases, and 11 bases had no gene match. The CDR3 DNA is TGTGCCAGCAGCCCCCGACCCGACAGGGGGCGAGAGCAGTACTTC. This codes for CASSPRPDRGREQYF.

As DNA, the CDR3 is TGTGCCAGCGTTGGGATAGTGGGTGGCTACACCTTC. Translating it yields CASVGIVGGYTF. The chain couples TRBV6-5 to TRBJ1-2; D remains unclear. The germline CDR1 and CDR2 sequences are MNHEY and SVGAGI. V lost 8 bases, J lost 7 bases, and 14 bases lay in between. There are 12 residues in the CDR3.

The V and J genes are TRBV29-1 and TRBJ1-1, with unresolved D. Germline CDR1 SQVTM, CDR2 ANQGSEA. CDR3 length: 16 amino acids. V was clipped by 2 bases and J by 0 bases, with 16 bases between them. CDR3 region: CSVESRGGRLNTEAFF. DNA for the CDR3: TGCAGCGTTGAATCTCGCGGAGGACGGTTGAACACTGAAGCTTTCTTT.

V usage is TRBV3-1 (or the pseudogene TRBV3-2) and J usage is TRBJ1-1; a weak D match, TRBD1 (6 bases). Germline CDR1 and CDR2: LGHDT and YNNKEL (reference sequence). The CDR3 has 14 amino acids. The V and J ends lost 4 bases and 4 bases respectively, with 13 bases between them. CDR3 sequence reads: CASSPRQEGTEAFF. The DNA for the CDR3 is TGTGCCAGCAGCCCTCGACAGGAGGGCACTGAAGCTTTCTTT.

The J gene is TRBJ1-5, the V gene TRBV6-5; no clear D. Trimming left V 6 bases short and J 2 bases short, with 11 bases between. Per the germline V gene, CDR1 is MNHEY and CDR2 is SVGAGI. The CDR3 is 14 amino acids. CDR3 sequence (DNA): TGTGCCAGCAGCCTCTGGGTTGGCAATCAGCCCCAGCATTTT. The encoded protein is CASSLWVGNQPQHF.

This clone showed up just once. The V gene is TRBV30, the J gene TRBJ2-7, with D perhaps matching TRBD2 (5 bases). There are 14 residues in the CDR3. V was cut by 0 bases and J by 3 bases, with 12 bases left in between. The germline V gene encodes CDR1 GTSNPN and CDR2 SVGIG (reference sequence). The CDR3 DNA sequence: TGTGCCTGGAGTGTAGGAGCGGCCTTCTACGAGCAGTACTTC. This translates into CAWSVGAAFYEQYF.

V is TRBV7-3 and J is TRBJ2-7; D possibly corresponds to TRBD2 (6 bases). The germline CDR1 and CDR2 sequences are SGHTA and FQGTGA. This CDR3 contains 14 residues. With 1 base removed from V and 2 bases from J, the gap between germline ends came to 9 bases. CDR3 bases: TGTGCCAGCAGCTTAAGTGGCGGGACCTACGAGCAGTACTTC. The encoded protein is CASSLSGGTYEQYF.

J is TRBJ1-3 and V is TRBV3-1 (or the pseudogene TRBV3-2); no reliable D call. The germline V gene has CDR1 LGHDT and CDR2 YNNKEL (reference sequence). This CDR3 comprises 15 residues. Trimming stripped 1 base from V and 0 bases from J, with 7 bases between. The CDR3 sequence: CASSQGLFSGNTIYF. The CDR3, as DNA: TGTGCCAGCAGCCAAGGGTTATTCTCTGGAAACACCATATATTTT.

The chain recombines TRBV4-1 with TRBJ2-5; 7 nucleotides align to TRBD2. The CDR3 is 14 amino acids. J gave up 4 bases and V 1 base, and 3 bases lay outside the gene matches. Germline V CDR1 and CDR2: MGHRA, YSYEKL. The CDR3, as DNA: TGCGCCAGCAGCCAAGGGAGCGGGGTAGAGACCCAGTACTTC. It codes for CASSQGSGVETQYF.

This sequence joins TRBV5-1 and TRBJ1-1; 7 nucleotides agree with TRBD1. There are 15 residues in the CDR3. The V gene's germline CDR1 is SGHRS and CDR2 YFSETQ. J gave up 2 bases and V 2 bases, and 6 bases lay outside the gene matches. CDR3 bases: TGCGCCAGCAGCTTCACCGGGACAGCAAACACTGAAGCTTTCTTT. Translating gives CASSFTGTANTEAFF.

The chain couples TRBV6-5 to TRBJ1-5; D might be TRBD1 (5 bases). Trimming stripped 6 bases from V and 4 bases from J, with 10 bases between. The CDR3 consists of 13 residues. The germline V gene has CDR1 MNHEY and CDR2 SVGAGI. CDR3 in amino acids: CASSMGENQPQHF. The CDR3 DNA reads TGTGCCAGCAGCATGGGGGAAAATCAGCCCCAGCATTTT.

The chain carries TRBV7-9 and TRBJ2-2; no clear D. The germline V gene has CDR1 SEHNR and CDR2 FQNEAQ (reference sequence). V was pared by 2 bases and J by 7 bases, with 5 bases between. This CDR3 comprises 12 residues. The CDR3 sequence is CASSLPIGELFF. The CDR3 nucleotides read TGTGCCAGCAGCTTACCTATCGGGGAGCTGTTTTTT.

This CDR3 reads CAWSRRRGTDGYTF. The CDR3 coding sequence is TGTGCCTGGAGCCGGAGGAGGGGGACTGATGGCTACACCTTC. The chain recombines TRBV30 with TRBJ1-2, with D perhaps TRBD1 (6 bases). V lost 3 bases and J lost 6, with 17 bases in between. The CDR3 sequence is 14 residues long. The germline gives CDR1 GTSNPN, CDR2 SVGIG (reference sequence).

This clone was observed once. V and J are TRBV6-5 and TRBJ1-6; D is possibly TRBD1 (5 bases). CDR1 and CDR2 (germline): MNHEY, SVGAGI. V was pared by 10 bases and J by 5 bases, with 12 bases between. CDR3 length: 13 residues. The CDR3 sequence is CAKTAPDNSPLHF. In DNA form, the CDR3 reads TGTGCCAAGACAGCTCCAGATAATTCACCCCTCCACTTT.

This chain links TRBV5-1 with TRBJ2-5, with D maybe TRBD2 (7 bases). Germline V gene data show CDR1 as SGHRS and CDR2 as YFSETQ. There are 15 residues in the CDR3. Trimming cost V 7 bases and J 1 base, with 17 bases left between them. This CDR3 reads CASDVGGGSQETQYF. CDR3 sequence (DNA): TGCGCCAGCGACGTAGGGGGGGGCTCCCAAGAGACCCAGTACTTC.

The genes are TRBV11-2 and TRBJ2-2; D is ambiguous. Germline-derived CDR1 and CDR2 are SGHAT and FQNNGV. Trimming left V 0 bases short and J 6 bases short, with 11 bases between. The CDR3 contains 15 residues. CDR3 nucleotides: TGTGCCAGCAGCTTAGAATTGGGTTCGGCCGGGGAGCTGTTTTTT. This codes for CASSLELGSAGELFF.

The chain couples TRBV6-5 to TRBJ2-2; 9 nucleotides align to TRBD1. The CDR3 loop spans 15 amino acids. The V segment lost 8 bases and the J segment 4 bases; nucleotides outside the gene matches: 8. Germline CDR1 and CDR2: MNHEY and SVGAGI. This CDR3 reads CASDRDRAGTGELFF. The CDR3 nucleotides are TGTGCCAGCGATCGGGACAGGGCGGGCACCGGGGAGCTGTTTTTT.

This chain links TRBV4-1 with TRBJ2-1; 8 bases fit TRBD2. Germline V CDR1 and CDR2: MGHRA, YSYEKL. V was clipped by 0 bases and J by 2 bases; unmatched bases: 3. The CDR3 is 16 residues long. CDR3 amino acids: CASSQETGGAYNEQFF. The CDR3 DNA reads TGCGCCAGCAGCCAAGAAACGGGGGGGGCCTACAATGAGCAGTTCTTC.

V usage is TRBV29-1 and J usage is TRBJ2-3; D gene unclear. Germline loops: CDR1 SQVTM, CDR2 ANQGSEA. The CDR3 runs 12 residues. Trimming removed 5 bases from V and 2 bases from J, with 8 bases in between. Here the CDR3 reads CSVLFYTDTQYF. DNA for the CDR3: TGCAGCGTTCTCTTCTACACAGATACGCAGTATTTT.

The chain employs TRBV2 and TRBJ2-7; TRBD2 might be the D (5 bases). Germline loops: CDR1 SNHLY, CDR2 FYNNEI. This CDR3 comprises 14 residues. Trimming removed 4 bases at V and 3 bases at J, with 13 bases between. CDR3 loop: CASSGRTGFYEQYF. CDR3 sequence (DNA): TGTGCCAGCAGTGGGAGGACTGGATTCTACGAGCAGTACTTC.

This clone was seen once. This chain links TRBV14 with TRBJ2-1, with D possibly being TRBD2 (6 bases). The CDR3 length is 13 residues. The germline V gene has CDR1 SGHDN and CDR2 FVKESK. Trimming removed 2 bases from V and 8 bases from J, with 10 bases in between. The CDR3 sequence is CASSQFGSHEQFF. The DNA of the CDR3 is TGTGCCAGCAGCCAATTCGGGAGTCATGAGCAGTTCTTC.

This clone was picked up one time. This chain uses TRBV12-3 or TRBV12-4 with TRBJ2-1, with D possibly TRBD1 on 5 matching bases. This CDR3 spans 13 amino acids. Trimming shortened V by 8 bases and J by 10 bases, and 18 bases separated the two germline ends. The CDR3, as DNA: TGTGCCAGCGCTTTGGGGCTTATATCCGAGCAGTTCTTC. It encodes CASALGLISEQFF.

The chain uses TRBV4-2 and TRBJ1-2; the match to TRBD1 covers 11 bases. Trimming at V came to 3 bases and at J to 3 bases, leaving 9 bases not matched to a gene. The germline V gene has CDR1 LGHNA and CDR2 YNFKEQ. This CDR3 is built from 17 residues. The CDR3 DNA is TGTGCCAGCAGCCACGGGGGGACAGGGGGGATGGACTATGGCTACACCTTC. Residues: CASSHGGTGGMDYGYTF.